These 9 T cell receptor beta chains originate from one sample sequenced in a study of regulatory T cells in long-lasting Graves disease. Arm-PCR of CDR3 regions and iRepertoire HTBI primers were used to build TCR beta libraries. TCRdb re-called the multiplex PCR reads through MiXCR, storing one row per CDR3 protein. The profile shows about 430,000 distinct CDR3 sequences, approximately 22% of them singletons. Time point described: persistent/refractory GD, antithyroid drugs over 5 years with positive TRAb. The TCR library used RNA extracted from PBMCs. Sequencing used peripheral blood mononuclear cells (PBMCs), obtained when the disease was refractory, from a patient treated with antithyroid drugs. The receptor source for this set is a female donor with Graves disease.

This chain joins TRBV6-2 or TRBV6-3 and TRBJ2-2; 9 positions agree with TRBD2. V lost 9 bases to trimming and J lost 6 bases; unmatched junction nucleotides: 8. The CDR3 extends over 14 amino acids. Germline CDR1 MNHEY, CDR2 SVGEGT. CDR3 loop: CASRRGGRPGELFF. In nucleotides, the CDR3 is TGTGCCAGTAGGCGGGGGGGCCGGCCCGGGGAGCTGTTTTTT.

The table lists this clonotype with a few counts. This chain joins TRBV3-1 and TRBJ2-3; 8 nucleotides line up with TRBD2. Germline CDR1 LGHDT, CDR2 YNNKEL (reference sequence). This CDR3 contains 14 residues. V was clipped by 4 bases and J by 4 bases; unmatched bases: 4. The CDR3: CASSPGTSADTQYF. CDR3 sequence (DNA): TGTGCCAGCAGCCCGGGGACTAGTGCAGATACGCAGTATTTT.

This clonotype has ten or more counts. The gene calls are TRBV3-1 and TRBJ2-5; the match to TRBD2 covers 11 bases. V lost 5 bases, J lost 2 bases, and 7 bases stayed unmatched. From germline, CDR1 is LGHDT and CDR2 YNNKEL (reference sequence). CDR3 length: 16 residues. The CDR3 here is CASSSGLAVNQETQYF. The CDR3 region has the DNA TGTGCCAGCAGCTCGGGACTAGCGGTTAATCAAGAGACCCAGTACTTC.

This clonotype was seen at least ten times. The chain employs TRBV15 and TRBJ2-7, with a tentative D call TRBD2 (6 bases). Germline V gene data show CDR1 as LNHNV and CDR2 as YYDKDF (reference sequence). V was trimmed by 1 base and J by 3 bases, leaving 10 bases between them. The CDR3 runs 14 residues. The CDR3 is CATSRARDFYEQYF. The DNA of the CDR3 is TGTGCCACCAGCAGAGCCCGGGACTTCTACGAGCAGTACTTC.

This clonotype was detected many times. The chain couples TRBV6-1 to TRBJ2-7, with D maybe TRBD1 (6 bases). The CDR3 runs 13 residues. Trimming removed 5 bases at V and 3 bases at J, with 11 bases between. The germline V gene encodes CDR1 MNHNS and CDR2 SASEGT. In DNA, the CDR3 is TGTGCCAGCAGTTACAGGGACGGCTACGAGCAGTACTTC. Translating gives CASSYRDGYEQYF.

At least ten counts were recorded for this clonotype. This rearrangement joins TRBV28 to TRBJ1-1, with D uncertain. CDR1 and CDR2 from the germline V gene are MDHEN and SYDVKM. Trimming took off 6 bases at V and 5 bases at J, with 19 bases between the two ends. The CDR3 is 15 residues long. The CDR3, as DNA: TGTGCCAGCAGCCCGATAAACCAGCCGATGACTGAAGCTTTCTTT. Translated: CASSPINQPMTEAFF. Full variable domain (missing parts from reference TRBV28 and TRBJ1-1): DVKVTQSSRYLVKRTGEKVFLECVQDMDHENMFWYRQDPGLGLRLIYFSYDVKMKEKGDIPEGYSVSREKKERFSLILESASTNQTSMYLCASSPINQPMTEAFFGQGTRLTVV.

This clonotype was picked up many times. The chain has TRBV2 and TRBJ1-1, with D perhaps TRBD1 (5 bases). Germline V CDR1 and CDR2: SNHLY, FYNNEI. Trimming pared 9 bases from V and 8 bases from J, leaving 13 bases between. This CDR3 region has 11 residues. The CDR3 sequence is CASVGGGEAFF. The CDR3 DNA reads as TGTGCCAGTGTCGGGGGGGGGGAAGCTTTCTTT. The full variable domain, with the rest looked up from reference TRBV2 and TRBJ1-1, is EPEVTQTPSHQVTQMGQEVILRCVPISNHLYFYWYRQILGQKVEFLVSFYNNEISEKSEIFDDQFSVERPDGSNFTLKIRSTKLEDSAMYFCASVGGGEAFFGQGTRLTVV.

The CDR3 loop is CASSFGGQGFHEQYF. CDR3 DNA: TGTGCCAGCAGCTTCGGGGGACAGGGGTTCCACGAGCAGTACTTC. The rearrangement uses TRBV13 and TRBJ2-7, with TRBD1 matching 10 bases. Germline loops: CDR1 PRHDT, CDR2 FYEKMQ (reference sequence). The trim removed 3 bases at V and 5 bases at J, leaving 7 bases unmatched. CDR3 size: 15 residues.

The chain uses TRBV12-3 or TRBV12-4 and TRBJ2-1; D is perhaps TRBD1 (6 bases). Trimming left V 3 bases short and J 2 bases short, with 26 bases between. This CDR3 has 20 amino acids. The CDR3 sequence is CASSFPLGQAGTSTYNEQFF. The CDR3 DNA is TGTGCCAGCAGTTTCCCTCTGGGACAAGCCGGGACAAGCACCTACAATGAGCAGTTCTTC.